Below, one TCR beta chain is given with its context. This receptor's antigen is unknown. No clone much larger than this one lies a single base away; base qualities are absent. Taken with the paper, the label for treatment or condition translates to: oral pan-JAK inhibitor, 5-10 mg twice daily. From alopecia areata patients, peripheral blood was collected along with lesional scalp punch biopsies. PBMCs were isolated by density centrifugation and stained for CD3, CD4 and CD8, after which CD4+ and CD8+ T cells were sorted on a FACSAria. This record belongs to a study of CD8+ T cells in alopecia areata (dated by TCRdb to 2017 to 2018). Context from the whole study: Treated patients were enrolled in an open-label pilot trial of oral tofacitinib at 5 to 10 mg twice daily for moderate-to-severe alopecia areata. Patients stayed on tofacitinib for 6 to 18 months and then had 6 months of follow-up off drug so that delayed response and recurrence could be assessed. Disease severity in treated patients was measured with the SALT score, which quantifies the percentage of affected scalp surface area. In both human patients and the C3H/HeJ mouse model, the study applied high-throughput TCRbeta sequencing to look at T cell clonal expansion in alopecia areata. Human TCRbeta sequencing covered scalp tissue and sorted CD4+ and CD8+ peripheral blood T cells from patchy and totalis/universalis alopecia areata patients and healthy controls. Biopsies were taken from tofacitinib-treated patients at baseline and again at 4 and 24 weeks into treatment, and several of those patients also had a later scalp biopsy. Scalp clonality was compared across normal scalp (n=4), patchy alopecia areata scalp (n=8), and alopecia totalis/universalis scalp (n=8). RNA was extracted with the PAXgene miRNA kit for fixed scalp, the miRNeasy kit for PBMCs, and the RNeasy kit for mouse skin. TCRbeta CDR3 regions were amplified by immunoSEQ multiplex PCR with 35 Vbeta forward and 13 Jbeta reverse primers. Here is what the overall study found, with its caveats: Tofacitinib significantly decreased scalp clonality and the number of expanded CD8+ clones among the top 100 scalp clones. Compared with normal scalp, lesional scalp had higher clonality and more expanded CD8+ clones, particularly in alopecia totalis/universalis, a pattern that suggests antigenic drive. Because the treated cohort was small and included a single nonresponder, larger studies are needed to assess links between baseline CD8+ expansion and response. Shared TCR sequences between patients were less evident than in mice, which may be partly attributable to HLA diversity in the patient population. Unlike mouse skin, which is dominated by gammadelta T cells, normal human skin has resident alphabeta T cells that are also sequenced, and this complicates analysis of the scalp TCR repertoire. Many expanded lesional clones persisted in scalp and blood during tofacitinib treatment, which may partly explain relapse after stopping treatment.

The library was obtained by the immunoSEQ multiplex PCR assay. For TCR sequencing, RNA was extracted from every sample and reverse transcribed into cDNA to serve as template. First-strand cDNA was synthesized using SuperScript III with a 2:1 mix of oligo-dT and random hexamers. Amplification bias was assessed with a synthetic immune receptor repertoire, and residual bias was removed computationally. The authors processed their data as follows. Raw reads were preprocessed for error removal, and CDR3 was defined according to IMGT conventions as running from the conserved cysteine to phenylalanine. Clonality was computed as 1 minus the Shannon entropy, with the entropy normalized by log2 of the number of productive unique TCRs. CD4 or CD8 identity of scalp clones was inferred by cross-referencing scalp TCRbeta sequences with sorted blood CD4 and CD8 repertoires. The immuneACCESS repertoire file appears here via TCRdb, limited to in-frame rearrangements. These files lack a portion of the clones; in checked studies, under half of the deficit traces to unresolved V genes, and the cause of the others is not known. The V and J calls and the clone size are those of that table, but D and trimming were determined from the DNA. A total of about 260,000 clones appear in this sample, approximately 60% of them only once. The ten largest make up 0.8% to 1% of the sample.

From a lookup of the germline V gene, CDR1 and CDR2 are SGHDN and FVKESK. The CDR3 runs 15 residues from the cysteine to the phenylalanine. Here the CDR3 DNA is all that survives: 45 bases in frame from base 1. Trimming leaves V shorter by 4 bases and J shorter by 3 bases, with the junction holding 3 bases beyond the gene matches. The sequencing here drew on CD4+ T cells sorted from blood, taken at week 52, from a patient treated with tofacitinib. This TCR derives from a human donor with alopecia areata. The rearrangement joined TRBV14 to TRBJ2-1; 10 nucleotides in the junction match TRBD2. The DNA sequence is given as TGTGCCAGCAGCCTAGGACTAGCGGTCTACAATGAGCAGTTCTTC. The resulting protein is CASSLGLAVYNEQFF.